Shown below are 6 T cell receptor beta chains from a single sample sequenced in a study of blood T cell repertoires in COVID-19. Method: immunoSEQ multiplex PCR; TCRdb's copy keeps in-frame clones and lacks some. The repertoire includes 250,000 to 300,000 clones, about nine tenths of them detected once, and over 2% sits in the top ten. Sequencing was performed on peripheral blood. Source of these receptors: a woman aged 45-65 years who had recovered from COVID-19.

This clone was seen a single time. The chain is built from TRBV5-4 and TRBJ2-7; the match to TRBD2 covers 11 bases. J gave up 0 bases and V 5 bases, and 7 bases lay outside the gene matches. Germline V gene lookup returns CDR1 SGHNT and CDR2 YYREEE (reference sequence). The CDR3 has 16 residues. CDR3 region: CASSYRTSGFSYEQYF. As DNA, the CDR3 is TGTGCCAGCAGTTACCGGACTAGCGGGTTCTCCTACGAGCAGTACTTC.

V is TRBV9 and J is TRBJ1-4, with D unclear. Between the trimmed V and J ends, which lost 3 bases and 0 bases, there was a span of 9 bases. Per the germline V gene, CDR1 is SGDLS and CDR2 is YYNGEE. This CDR3 contains 15 residues. This CDR3 reads CASSEAGATNEKLFF. The CDR3 DNA reads TGTGCCAGCAGCGAAGCGGGTGCAACTAATGAAAAACTGTTTTTT.

This clone was observed a single time. This chain uses TRBV28 with TRBJ1-3, with 9 bases that match TRBD1. The CDR3 has 17 amino acids. V gave up 7 bases and J gave up 4 bases; unmatched junction bases: 14. Germline values: CDR1 MDHEN, CDR2 SYDVKM. CDR3 nucleotide sequence: TGTGCCAGCATGTTTTCAACCGGGACAGGGATAGGAAACACCATATATTTT. The encoded protein is CASMFSTGTGIGNTIYF. The full variable domain, in which reference TRBV28 and TRBJ1-3 provide the parts outside the CDR3, is DVKVTQSSRYLVKRTGEKVFLECVQDMDHENMFWYRQDPGLGLRLIYFSYDVKMKEKGDIPEGYSVSREKKERFSLILESASTNQTSMYLCASMFSTGTGIGNTIYFGEGSWLTVV.

The rearrangement links TRBV7-2 to TRBJ2-1; a possible D gene is TRBD2 (7 bases). The V and J ends lost 1 base and 9 bases respectively, with 13 bases between them. Germline assignment: CDR1 SGHTA and CDR2 FQGNSA. The CDR3 is 14 amino acids. CDR3 DNA: TGTGCCAGCAGCTTAGTCTGGGGGGGCCCTGAGCAGTTCTTC. Its protein is CASSLVWGGPEQFF. Full variable domain (outside the CDR3, taken from reference TRBV7-2 and TRBJ2-1): GAGVSQSPSNKVTEKGKDVELRCDPISGHTALYWYRQSLGQGLEFLIYFQGNSAPDKSGLPSDRFSAERTGGSVSTLTIQRTQQEDSAVYLCASSLVWGGPEQFFGPGTRLTVL.

This chain joins TRBV20-1 and TRBJ2-3, with 11 bases aligning to TRBD2. V was clipped by 3 bases and J by 6 bases; unmatched bases: 8. CDR3 length: 15 amino acids. In germline, CDR1 is DFQATT, CDR2 SNEGSKA (reference sequence). DNA for the CDR3: TGCAGTGCTAGTAACCCAACTAGCGGGAGCGATACGCAGTATTTT. This sequence encodes CSASNPTSGSDTQYF.

The chain joins TRBV28 to TRBJ1-4; 12 bases agree with TRBD1. The V gene's germline CDR1 is MDHEN and CDR2 SYDVKM. The CDR3 covers 17 residues. The V gene end was trimmed by 6 bases and the J gene end by 4 bases; junction bases not matched to a gene: 9. The CDR3 region has the DNA TGTGCCAGCAGCACCCGGGACAGGGGGCGAATTAATGAAAAACTGTTTTTT. Translated, it gives CASSTRDRGRINEKLFF.